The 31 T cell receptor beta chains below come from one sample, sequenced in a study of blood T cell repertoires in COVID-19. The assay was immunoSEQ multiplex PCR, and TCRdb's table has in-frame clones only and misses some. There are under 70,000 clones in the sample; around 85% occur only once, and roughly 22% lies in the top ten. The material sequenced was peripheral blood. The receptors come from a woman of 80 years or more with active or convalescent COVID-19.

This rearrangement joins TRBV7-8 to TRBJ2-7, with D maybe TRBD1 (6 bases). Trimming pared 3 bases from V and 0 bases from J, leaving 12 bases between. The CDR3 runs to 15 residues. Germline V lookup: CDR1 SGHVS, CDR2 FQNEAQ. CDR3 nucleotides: TGTGCCAGCAGCTTCCGGACAGAGGCCTCCTACGAGCAGTACTTC. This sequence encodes CASSFRTEASYEQYF.

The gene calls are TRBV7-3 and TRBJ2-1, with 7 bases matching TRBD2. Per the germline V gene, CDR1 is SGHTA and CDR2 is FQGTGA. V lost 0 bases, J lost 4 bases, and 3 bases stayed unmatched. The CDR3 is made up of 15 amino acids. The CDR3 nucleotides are TGTGCCAGCAGCTTAACCGGGGGAGGGTACAATGAGCAGTTCTTC. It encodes CASSLTGGGYNEQFF.

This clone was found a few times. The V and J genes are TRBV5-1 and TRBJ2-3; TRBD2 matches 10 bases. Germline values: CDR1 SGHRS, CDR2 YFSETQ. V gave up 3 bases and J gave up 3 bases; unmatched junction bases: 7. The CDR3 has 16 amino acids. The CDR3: CASSSSLAGTTDTQYF. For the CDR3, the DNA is TGCGCCAGCAGCTCGTCACTAGCGGGGACTACAGATACGCAGTATTTT.

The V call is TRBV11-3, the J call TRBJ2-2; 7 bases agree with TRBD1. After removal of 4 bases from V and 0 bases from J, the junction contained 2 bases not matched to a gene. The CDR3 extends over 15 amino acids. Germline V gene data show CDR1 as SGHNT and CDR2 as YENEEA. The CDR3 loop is CASSWGTANTGELFF. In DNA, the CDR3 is TGTGCCAGCAGCTGGGGGACAGCGAACACCGGGGAGCTGTTTTTT. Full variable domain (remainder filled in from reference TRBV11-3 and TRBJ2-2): EAGVVQSPRYKIIEKKQPVAFWCNPISGHNTLYWYLQNLGQGPELLIRYENEEAVDDSQLPKDRFSAERLKGVDSTLKIQPAELGDSAVYLCASSWGTANTGELFFGEGSRLTVL.

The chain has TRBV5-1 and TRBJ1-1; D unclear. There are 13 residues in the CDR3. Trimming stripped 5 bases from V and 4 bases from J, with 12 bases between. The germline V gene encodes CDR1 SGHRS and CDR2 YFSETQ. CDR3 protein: CASSEARSTEAFF. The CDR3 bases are TGCGCCAGCAGTGAGGCCCGAAGCACTGAAGCTTTCTTT. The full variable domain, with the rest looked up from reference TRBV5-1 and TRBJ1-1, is KAGVTQTPRYLIKTRGQQVTLSCSPISGHRSVSWYQQTPGQGLQFLFEYFSETQRNKGNFPGRFSGRQFSNSRSEMNVSTLELGDSALYLCASSEARSTEAFFGQGTRLTVV.

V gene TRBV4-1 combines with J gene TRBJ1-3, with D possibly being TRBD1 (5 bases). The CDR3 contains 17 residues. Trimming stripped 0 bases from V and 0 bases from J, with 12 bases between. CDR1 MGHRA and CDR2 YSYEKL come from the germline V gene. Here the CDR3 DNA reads TGCGCCAGCAGCCAAGAGCCAGGAAGGGGCTCTGGAAACACCATATATTTT. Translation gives CASSQEPGRGSGNTIYF.

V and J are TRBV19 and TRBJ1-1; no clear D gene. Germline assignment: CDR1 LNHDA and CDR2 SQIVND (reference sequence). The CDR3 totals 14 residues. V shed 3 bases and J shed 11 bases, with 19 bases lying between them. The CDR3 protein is CASSIQTGGLGAFF. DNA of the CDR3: TGTGCCAGTAGTATTCAGACGGGAGGACTTGGGGCTTTCTTT.

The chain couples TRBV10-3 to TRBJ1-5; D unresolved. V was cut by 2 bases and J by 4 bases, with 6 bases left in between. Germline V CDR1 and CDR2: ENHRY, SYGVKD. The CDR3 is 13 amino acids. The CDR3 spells CAISEGRNQPQHF. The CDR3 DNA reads TGTGCCATCAGTGAGGGGAGAAATCAGCCCCAGCATTTT.

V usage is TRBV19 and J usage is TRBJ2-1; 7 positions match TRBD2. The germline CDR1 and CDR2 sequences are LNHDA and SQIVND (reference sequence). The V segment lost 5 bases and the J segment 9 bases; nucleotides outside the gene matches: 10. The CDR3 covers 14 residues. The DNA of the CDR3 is TGTGCCAGTAGTCTAATCCGGGGAGGGAGTGAGCAGTTCTTC. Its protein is CASSLIRGGSEQFF.

CDR3 sequence (DNA): TGTGCCACCAGCAGAGTACGGACATACAACGGCTACACCTTC. It encodes CATSRVRTYNGYTF. The chain recombines TRBV15 with TRBJ1-2, with D possibly being TRBD1 (5 bases). The CDR3 covers 14 residues. Germline CDR1 is LNHNV and CDR2 is YYDKDF (reference sequence). V was clipped by 1 base and J by 8 bases, with 14 bases between them.

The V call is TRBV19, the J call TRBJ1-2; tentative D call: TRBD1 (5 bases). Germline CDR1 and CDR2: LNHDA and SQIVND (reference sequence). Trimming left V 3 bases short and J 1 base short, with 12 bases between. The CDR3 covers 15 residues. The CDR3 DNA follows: TGTGCCAGTAGTATCTGGGGCGCGAATAACTATGGCTACACCTTC. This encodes CASSIWGANNYGYTF.

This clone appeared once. The CDR3, as DNA: TGTGCCAGCAGCGCCGGGGGGAGCTCCTACAATGAGCAGTTCTTC. Translating gives CASSAGGSSYNEQFF. The V gene is TRBV9, the J gene TRBJ2-1, with 7 bases matching TRBD2. This CDR3 spans 15 amino acids. CDR1 SGDLS and CDR2 YYNGEE come from the germline V gene. V trimming: 3 bases; J trimming: 0 bases; junction bases outside the gene matches: 3.

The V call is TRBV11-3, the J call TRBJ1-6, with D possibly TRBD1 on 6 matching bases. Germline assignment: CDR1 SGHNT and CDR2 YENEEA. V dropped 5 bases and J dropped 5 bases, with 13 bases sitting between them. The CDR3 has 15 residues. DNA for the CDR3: TGTGCCAGCAGCACTACTGGACAGCATAATTCACCCCTCCACTTT. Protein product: CASSTTGQHNSPLHF.

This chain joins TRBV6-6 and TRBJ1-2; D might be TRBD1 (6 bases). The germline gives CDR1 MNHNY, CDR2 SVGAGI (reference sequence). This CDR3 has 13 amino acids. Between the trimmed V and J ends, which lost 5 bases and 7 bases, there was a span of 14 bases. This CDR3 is CASSPGQLPGYTF. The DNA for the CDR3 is TGTGCCAGCAGTCCTGGACAGCTCCCTGGCTACACCTTC.

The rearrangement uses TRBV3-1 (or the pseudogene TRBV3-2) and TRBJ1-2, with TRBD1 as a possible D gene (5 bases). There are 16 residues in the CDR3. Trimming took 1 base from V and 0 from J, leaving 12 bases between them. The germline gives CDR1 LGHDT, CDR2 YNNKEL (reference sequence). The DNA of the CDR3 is TGTGCCAGCAGCCAAGCGGGGGAAGTAGCTAACTATGGCTACACCTTC. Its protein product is CASSQAGEVANYGYTF.

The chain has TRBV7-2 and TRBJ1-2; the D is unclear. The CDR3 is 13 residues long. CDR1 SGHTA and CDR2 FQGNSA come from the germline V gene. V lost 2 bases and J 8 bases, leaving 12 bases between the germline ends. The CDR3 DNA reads TGTGCCAGCAGCTTACCAGACCCCGGGGGCTACACCTTC. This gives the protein CASSLPDPGGYTF.

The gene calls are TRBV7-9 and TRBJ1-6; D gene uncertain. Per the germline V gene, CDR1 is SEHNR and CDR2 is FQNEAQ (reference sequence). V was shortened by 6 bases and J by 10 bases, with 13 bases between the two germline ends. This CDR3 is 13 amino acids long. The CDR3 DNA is TGTGCCAGCAGAGAGGCTATGAAATCACCCCTCCACTTT. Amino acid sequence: CASREAMKSPLHF.

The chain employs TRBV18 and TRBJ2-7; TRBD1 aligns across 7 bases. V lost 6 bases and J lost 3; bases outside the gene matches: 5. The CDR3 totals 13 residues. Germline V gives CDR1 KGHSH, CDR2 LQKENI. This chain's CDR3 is CASSQGQDYEQYF. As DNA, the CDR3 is TGTGCCAGCTCCCAAGGACAGGACTACGAGCAGTACTTC.

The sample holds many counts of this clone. The DNA for the CDR3 is TGCGCCAGCAGCCAAGATTCTGACAGGGGGAGAGGCTACACCTTC. It yields the protein CASSQDSDRGRGYTF. This sequence joins TRBV4-1 and TRBJ1-2, with 9 bases lining up with TRBD1. V shed 0 bases and J 8 bases; nucleotides not matched to a gene: 7. CDR1 MGHRA and CDR2 YSYEKL come from the germline V gene. The CDR3 spans 15 residues.

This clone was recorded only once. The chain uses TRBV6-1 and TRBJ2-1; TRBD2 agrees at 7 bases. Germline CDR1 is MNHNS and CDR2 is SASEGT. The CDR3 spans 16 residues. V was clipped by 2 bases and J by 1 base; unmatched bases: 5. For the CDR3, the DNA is TGTGCCAGCAGTGAAACCGGCGGGGGATCCTACAATGAGCAGTTCTTC. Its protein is CASSETGGGSYNEQFF.

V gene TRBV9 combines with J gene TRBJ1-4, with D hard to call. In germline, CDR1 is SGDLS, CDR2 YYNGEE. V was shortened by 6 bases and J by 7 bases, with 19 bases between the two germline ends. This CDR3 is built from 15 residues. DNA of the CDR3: TGTGCCAGCACCAGCGGACGGGATAACACTGAAAAACTGTTTTTT. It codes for CASTSGRDNTEKLFF.

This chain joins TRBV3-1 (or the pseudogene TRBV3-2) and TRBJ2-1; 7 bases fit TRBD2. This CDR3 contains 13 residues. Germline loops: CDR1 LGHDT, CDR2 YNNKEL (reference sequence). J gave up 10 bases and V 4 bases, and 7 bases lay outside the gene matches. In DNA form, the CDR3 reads TGTGCCAGCAGCCCCTGGGGAGGGGCAGAGCAGTTCTTC. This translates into CASSPWGGAEQFF.

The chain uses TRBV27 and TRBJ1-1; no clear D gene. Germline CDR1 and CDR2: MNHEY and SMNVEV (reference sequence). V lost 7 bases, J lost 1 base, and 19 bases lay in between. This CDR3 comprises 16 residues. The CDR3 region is CASTDLKHRENTEAFF. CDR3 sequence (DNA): TGTGCCAGCACTGACCTCAAACACCGGGAGAACACTGAAGCTTTCTTT.

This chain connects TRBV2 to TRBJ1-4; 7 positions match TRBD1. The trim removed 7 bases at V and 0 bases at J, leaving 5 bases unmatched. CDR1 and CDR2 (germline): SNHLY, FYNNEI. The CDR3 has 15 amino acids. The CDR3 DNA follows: TGTGCCAGCATACGCGGGACAGCAACTAATGAAAAACTGTTTTTT. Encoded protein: CASIRGTATNEKLFF.

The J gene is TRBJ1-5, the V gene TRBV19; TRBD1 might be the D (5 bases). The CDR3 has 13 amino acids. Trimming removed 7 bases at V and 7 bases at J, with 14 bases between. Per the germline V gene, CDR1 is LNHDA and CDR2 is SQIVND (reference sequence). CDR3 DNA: TGTGCCAGTACCGAACAGGAGGGCCAGCCCCAGCATTTT. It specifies CASTEQEGQPQHF.

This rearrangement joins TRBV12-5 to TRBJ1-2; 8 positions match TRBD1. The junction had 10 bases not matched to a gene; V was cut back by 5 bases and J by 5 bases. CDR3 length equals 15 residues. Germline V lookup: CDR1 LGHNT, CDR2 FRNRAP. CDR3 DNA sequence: TGTGCTAGTGGTGCCGGGACAGGTGTGGGGTATGGCTACACCTTC. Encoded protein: CASGAGTGVGYGYTF.

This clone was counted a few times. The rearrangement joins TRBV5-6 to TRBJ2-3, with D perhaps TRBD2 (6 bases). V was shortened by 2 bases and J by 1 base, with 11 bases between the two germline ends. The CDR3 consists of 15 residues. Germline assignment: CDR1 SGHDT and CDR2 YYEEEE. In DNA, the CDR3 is TGTGCCAGCAGCTTAAACGGGGGAGGCACAGATACGCAGTATTTT. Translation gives CASSLNGGGTDTQYF.

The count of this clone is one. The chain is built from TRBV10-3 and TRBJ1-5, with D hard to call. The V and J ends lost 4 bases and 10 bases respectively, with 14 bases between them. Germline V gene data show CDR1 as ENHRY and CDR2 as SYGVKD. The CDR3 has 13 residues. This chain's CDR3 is CAISGGVPEPQHF. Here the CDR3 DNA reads TGTGCCATCAGTGGGGGAGTGCCCGAACCCCAGCATTTT.

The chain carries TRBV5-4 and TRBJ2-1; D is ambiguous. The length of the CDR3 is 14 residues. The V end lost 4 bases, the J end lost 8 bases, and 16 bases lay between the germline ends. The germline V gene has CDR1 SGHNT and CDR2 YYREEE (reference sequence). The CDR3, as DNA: TGTGCCAGCAGCCGCGCCCTCGAGGTGCATGAGCAGTTCTTC. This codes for CASSRALEVHEQFF.

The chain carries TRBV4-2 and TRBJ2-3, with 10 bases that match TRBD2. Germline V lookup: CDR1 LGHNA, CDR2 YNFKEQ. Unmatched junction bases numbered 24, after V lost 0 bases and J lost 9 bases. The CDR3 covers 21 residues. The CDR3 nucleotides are TGTGCCAGCAGCCAAGAGCCCACTCCGGGACTAGCGCCACGTCCCGAAGGGACGCAGTATTTT. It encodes CASSQEPTPGLAPRPEGTQYF.

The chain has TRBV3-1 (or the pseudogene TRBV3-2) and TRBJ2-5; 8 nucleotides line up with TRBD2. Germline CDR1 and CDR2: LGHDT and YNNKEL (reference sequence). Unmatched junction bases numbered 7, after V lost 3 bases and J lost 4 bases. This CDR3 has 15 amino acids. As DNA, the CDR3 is TGTGCCAGCAGCCAGAACCGGGGGGGCTTAGAGACCCAGTACTTC. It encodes CASSQNRGGLETQYF.